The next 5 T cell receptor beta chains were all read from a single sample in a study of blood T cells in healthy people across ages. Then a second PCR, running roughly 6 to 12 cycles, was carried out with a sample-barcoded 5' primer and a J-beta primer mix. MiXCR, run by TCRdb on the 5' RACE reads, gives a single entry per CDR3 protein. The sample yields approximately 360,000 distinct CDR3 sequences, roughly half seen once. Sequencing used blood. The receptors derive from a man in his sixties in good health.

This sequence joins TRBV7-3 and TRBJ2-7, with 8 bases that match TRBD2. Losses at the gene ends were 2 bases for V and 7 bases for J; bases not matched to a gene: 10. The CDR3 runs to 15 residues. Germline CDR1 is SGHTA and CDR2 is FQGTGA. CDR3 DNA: TGTGCCAGCAGCTTATACGGGAGGGTAGGGAATGAGCAGTACTTC. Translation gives CASSLYGRVGNEQYF. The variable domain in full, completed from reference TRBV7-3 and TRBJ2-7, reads GAGVSQTPSNKVTEKGKYVELRCDPISGHTALYWYRQSLGQGPEFLIYFQGTGAADDSGLPNDRFFAVRPEGSVSTLKIQRTERGDSAVYLCASSLYGRVGNEQYFGPGTRLTVT.

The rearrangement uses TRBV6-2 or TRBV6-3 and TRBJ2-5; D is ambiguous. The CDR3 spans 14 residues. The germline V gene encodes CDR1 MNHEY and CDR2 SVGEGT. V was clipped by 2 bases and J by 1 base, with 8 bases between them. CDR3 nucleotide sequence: TGTGCCAGCAGTTACGGGCGGACCCAAGAGACCCAGTACTTC. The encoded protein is CASSYGRTQETQYF.

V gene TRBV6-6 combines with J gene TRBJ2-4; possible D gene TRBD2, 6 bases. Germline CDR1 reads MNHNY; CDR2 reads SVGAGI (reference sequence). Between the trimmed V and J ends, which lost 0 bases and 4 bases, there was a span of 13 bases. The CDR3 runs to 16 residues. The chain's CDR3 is CASSYSGLRGKNIQYF. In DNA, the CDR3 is TGTGCCAGCAGTTACTCCGGGCTGCGGGGTAAAAACATTCAGTACTTC.

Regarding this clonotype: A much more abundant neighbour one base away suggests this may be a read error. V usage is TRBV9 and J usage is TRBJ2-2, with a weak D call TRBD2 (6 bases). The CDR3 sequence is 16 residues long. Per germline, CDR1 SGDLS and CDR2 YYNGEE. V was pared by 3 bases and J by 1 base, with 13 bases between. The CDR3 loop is CASSARRGENTGELFF. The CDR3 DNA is TGTGCCAGCAGCGCCCGGAGGGGAGAGAACACCGGGGAGCTGTTTTTT.

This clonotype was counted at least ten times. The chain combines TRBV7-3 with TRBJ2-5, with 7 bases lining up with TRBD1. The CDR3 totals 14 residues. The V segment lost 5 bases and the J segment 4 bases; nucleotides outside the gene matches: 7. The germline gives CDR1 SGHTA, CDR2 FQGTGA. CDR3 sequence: CASSPGTVRETQYF. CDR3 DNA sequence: TGTGCCAGCAGCCCTGGGACAGTAAGAGAGACCCAGTACTTC.